These 4 T cell receptor beta chains share one sample of origin, sequenced in a study of cytomegalovirus exposure and HLA in healthy donors (TCRdb year 2017). The library was produced with the immunoSEQ multiplex PCR assay. For the multiplex PCR, a mixture combining 60 forward primers for TCR Vbeta segments and 13 reverse primers for TCR Jbeta segments was used. TCRdb provides this immuneACCESS table in a form limited to in-frame rearrangements. Some clones are lacking; in checked studies, under half of them reflect an unresolved V gene, and why the rest are absent is not known. The sample data list 150,000 to 200,000 clones, and around 80% of these were observed just once. 1.5% to 2% of the sample goes to the ten largest clones. The material sequenced was PBMCs. The receptors shown here come from a woman in her 30s in good health and CMV-seronegative.

The chain joins TRBV7-2 to TRBJ2-3; 9 nucleotides line up with TRBD2. The CDR3 spans 15 residues. Trimming removed 6 bases from V and 0 bases from J; junction bases left unmatched: 4. In germline, CDR1 is SGHTA, CDR2 FQGNSA. The CDR3, as DNA: TGTGCCAGCAGACTCGCGGGGGGGAGCACAGATACGCAGTATTTT. Amino acid sequence: CASRLAGGSTDTQYF.

The genes are TRBV6-5 and TRBJ2-7; a possible D gene is TRBD2 (6 bases). The V gene's germline CDR1 is MNHEY and CDR2 SVGAGI. The CDR3 length is 14 residues. The V gene lost 3 bases and the J gene lost 3 bases, with 12 bases spanning the gap. Here the CDR3 DNA reads TGTGCCAGCAGTTATGGGCAGGGAGGCTACGAGCAGTACTTC. It yields the protein CASSYGQGGYEQYF.

This clone was detected only a few times. This chain joins TRBV30 and TRBJ1-1; possible D gene TRBD1, 5 bases. The CDR3 has 14 residues. The V and J ends lost 3 bases and 3 bases respectively, with 14 bases between them. Germline CDR1 and CDR2: GTSNPN and SVGIG (reference sequence). The CDR3 coding sequence is TGTGCCTGGAGCGGGGGGGGAAGCGACACTGAAGCTTTCTTT. It yields the protein CAWSGGGSDTEAFF.

The chain uses TRBV19 and TRBJ2-5; 8 bases fit TRBD2. Germline CDR1 is LNHDA and CDR2 is SQIVND (reference sequence). J gave up 1 base and V 3 bases, and 7 bases lay outside the gene matches. This CDR3 contains 16 residues. The CDR3 DNA sequence: TGTGCCAGTAGTATGTTTGGGCGGGGGGTCCAAGAGACCCAGTACTTC. Protein product: CASSMFGRGVQETQYF. The full variable domain, in which reference TRBV19 and TRBJ2-5 provide the parts outside the CDR3, is DGGITQSPKYLFRKEGQNVTLSCEQNLNHDAMYWYRQDPGQGLRLIYYSQIVNDFQKGDIAEGYSVSREKKESFPLTVTSAQKNPTAFYLCASSMFGRGVQETQYFGPGTRLLVL.